The 8 T cell receptor beta chains in this list originate from one sample, sequenced in a study of T cell responses to AZD1222 COVID-19 vaccine. The table came from immunoSEQ multiplex PCR; TCRdb's copy has only in-frame clones and leaves some out. The sample consists of some 200,000 clones, 85% to 95% of them appearing once. Sequenced material: peripheral blood, taken 28 days after the second AZD1222 dose. These receptors originate from an adult who received the AZD1222 COVID-19 vaccine.

The V call is TRBV7-2, the J call TRBJ2-2, with TRBD1 identical over 10 bases. This CDR3 spans 15 amino acids. In germline, CDR1 is SGHTA, CDR2 FQGNSA. The trim removed 3 bases at V and 7 bases at J, leaving 5 bases unmatched. CDR3 sequence: CASSFRDRGGGELFF. CDR3 DNA sequence: TGTGCCAGCAGCTTCCGGGACAGGGGTGGCGGGGAGCTGTTTTTT.

The rearrangement links TRBV2 to TRBJ1-5, with D uncertain. There are 13 residues in the CDR3. Trimming shortened V by 4 bases and J by 4 bases, and 8 bases separated the two germline ends. Germline V gives CDR1 SNHLY, CDR2 FYNNEI. The DNA of the CDR3 is TGTGCCAGCAGTGCGGAGGGAAATCAGCCCCAGCATTTT. This sequence encodes CASSAEGNQPQHF.

J is TRBJ1-2 and V is TRBV27; TRBD1 might be the D (5 bases). Germline CDR1 is MNHEY and CDR2 is SMNVEV (reference sequence). The CDR3 spans 13 residues. The CDR3 nucleotides are TGTGCGTCGGGGAGGGACTCCGACTATGGCTACACCTTC. As protein: CASGRDSDYGYTF.

This sequence joins TRBV20-1 and TRBJ1-2; no reliable D call. This CDR3 spans 10 amino acids. Germline V CDR1 and CDR2: DFQATT, SNEGSKA (reference sequence). Trimming cost V 7 bases and J 4 bases, with 7 bases left between them. The CDR3 spells CSVTPYGYTF. CDR3 nucleotides: TGCAGTGTTACCCCCTATGGCTACACCTTC.

The chain couples TRBV29-1 to TRBJ1-2; D is unclear. This CDR3 has 13 amino acids. Germline loops: CDR1 SQVTM, CDR2 ANQGSEA. V dropped 6 bases and J dropped 2 bases, with 13 bases sitting between them. The CDR3 DNA is TGCAGCGTAGCGGCCGGATCCAACTATGGCTACACCTTC. It codes for CSVAAGSNYGYTF.

V usage is TRBV5-1 and J usage is TRBJ2-5, with TRBD2 as a possible D gene (6 bases). The germline CDR1 and CDR2 sequences are SGHRS and YFSETQ. CDR3 size: 17 residues. Deletions cut 0 bases from V and 4 bases from J, with 19 bases between. The CDR3 coding sequence is TGCGCCAGCAGCTTGGCAAAAACGCGGGGCTCCGGAGAGACCCAGTACTTC. Its protein is CASSLAKTRGSGETQYF. The full variable domain, its missing parts supplied by reference TRBV5-1 and TRBJ2-5, is KAGVTQTPRYLIKTRGQQVTLSCSPISGHRSVSWYQQTPGQGLQFLFEYFSETQRNKGNFPGRFSGRQFSNSRSEMNVSTLELGDSALYLCASSLAKTRGSGETQYFGPGTRLLVL.

The chain is built from TRBV19 and TRBJ1-2, with 9 bases identical to TRBD1. The CDR3 is made up of 14 amino acids. V dropped 5 bases and J dropped 7; count of bases not matched to a gene: 8. CDR1 and CDR2 from the germline V gene are LNHDA and SQIVND (reference sequence). The DNA for the CDR3 is TGTGCCAGTAGTCAACCGGGACAGGGTTTTGGCTACACCTTC. Translating it yields CASSQPGQGFGYTF.

The chain uses TRBV19 and TRBJ2-7; 8 bases line up with TRBD1. V lost 9 bases, J lost 3 bases, and 7 bases stayed unmatched. The CDR3 sequence is 13 residues long. Germline V gene data show CDR1 as LNHDA and CDR2 as SQIVND (reference sequence). The CDR3 region is CASSGTGVYEQYF. In nucleotides, the CDR3 is TGTGCCAGCTCCGGGACAGGCGTCTACGAGCAGTACTTC.